Described below is a single TCR beta chain sequence and its context. Its specificity is unknown. In each case, RNA was isolated and then reverse transcribed into cDNA as the sequencing template. Sequenced by immunoSEQ multiplex PCR; TCRdb stores in-frame clones only, minus some. The sample lists about 120,000 clones, around 64% occurring once. The sample is drawn from a study of CD8+ T cells in alopecia areata. Study conclusions and caveats: An increase in clonality over normal scalp was evident in lesional scalp, especially alopecia totalis/universalis. Scalp data also include sequences from resident alphabeta T cells of normal skin.

The germline CDR1 and CDR2 sequences are ENHRY and SYGVKD. V shed 4 bases and J shed 8 bases, with 17 bases lying between them. This CDR3 is built from 14 residues. This clonotype originated in a human donor in good health. The V gene is TRBV10-3, the J gene TRBJ1-1; unclear D gene. Sequenced input: CD4+ T cells sorted from blood. The CDR3 DNA reads TGTGCCATCAGTGCGGAGGCCTCGAGCATGGAAGCTTTCTTT. It specifies CAISAEASSMEAFF.